These 9 T cell receptor beta chains were all obtained from the same sample, sequenced in a study of T cell clonality in common variable immunodeficiency. Assay used: immunoSEQ multiplex PCR; TCRdb lists only in-frame clones, some missing. The sample contains roughly 60,000 clones, none of them singletons. The specimen sequenced was peripheral blood mononuclear cells. The receptor source for this set is a person aged 18 to 70 in good health.

This clone has at least ten counts. The read gets to within 3 residues of the CDR3 end, and the germline J gene fills in the rest. V is TRBV28 and J is TRBJ2-4, with D uncertain. This CDR3 is built from 12 residues. Between the trimmed V and J ends, which lost 6 bases and 9 bases, there was a span of 12 bases. Germline loops: CDR1 MDHEN, CDR2 SYDVKM. CDR3 DNA, as far as it was read: TGTGCCAGCAGCCCCCCGGGTGGCATT. Encoded protein: CASSPPGGI. The whole CDR3 is CASSPPGGIQYF.

This clone was counted ten times or more. Incomplete CDR3 DNA: TGTGCCAGCAGTACCGGGACTAGCGTCTCCTACGAG. This gives the protein CASSTGTSVSYE. From start to end, the CDR3 is CASSTGTSVSYEQYF. The chain couples TRBV7-9 to TRBJ2-7; 10 bases match TRBD2. The read terminates 3 residues ahead of where the CDR3 ends, so the germline J gene completes it. The CDR3 is 15 amino acids. Germline V gives CDR1 SEHNR, CDR2 FQNEAQ (reference sequence). V shed 6 bases and J 0 bases; nucleotides not matched to a gene: 5.

This clone was seen a few times. A much bigger clone sits one base away, suggesting this may be a read error. The CDR3 bases that were read are TGTTCCAGCAGCTTAGTGGGACAGGGGCCCTACGAG. Its protein product is CSSSLVGQGPYE. The full CDR3 sequence reads CSSSLVGQGPYEQYF. The chain links TRBV7-9 to TRBJ2-7; TRBD1 matches at 10 bases. The missing CDR3 end, 3 residues past where the read stops, is filled in from the germline J gene. The germline gives CDR1 SEHNR, CDR2 FQNEAQ (reference sequence). The CDR3 has 15 residues. Filled out from reference TRBV7-9 and TRBJ2-7, the complete variable domain reads DTGVSQNPRHKITKRGQNVTFRCDPISEHNRLYWYRQTLGQGPEFLTYFQNEAQLEKSRLLSDRFSAERPKGSFSTLEIQRTEQGDSAMYLCSSSLVGQGPYEQYFGPGTRLTVT.

This clone was seen many times. The CDR3 extends 3 residues past the end of the read, so its final part is completed from the germline J gene. The same CDR3 can be traced to other DNA sequences in this sample. V gene TRBV7-9 combines with J gene TRBJ2-7; TRBD2 might be the D (6 bases). V lost 5 bases and J lost 2, with 10 bases in between. From germline, CDR1 is SEHNR and CDR2 FQNEAQ (reference sequence). The length of the CDR3 is 13 residues. CDR3 residues: CASSPRLAYEQYF. The sequenced part of the CDR3 DNA is TGTGCCAGCAGCCCCAGACTAGCCTACGAG.

This clone was seen a handful of times. The CDR3 end lies 3 residues beyond the end of the read and is filled in from the germline J gene. V gene TRBV11-3 combines with J gene TRBJ2-1, with 7 bases aligning to TRBD2. Losses at the gene ends were 3 bases for V and 3 bases for J; bases not matched to a gene: 5. Germline lookup yields CDR1 SGHNT and CDR2 YENEEA. CDR3 size: 15 residues. The CDR3 reads CASSFRGSIYNEQFF. The CDR3 DNA, read in part, is TGTGCCAGCAGCTTCCGCGGGAGTATCTACAATGAG.

This clone was counted many times. The observed sequence ends 3 residues before the CDR3 terminus, with the missing tail filled in from the germline J gene. The chain carries TRBV20-1 and TRBJ2-1; D is undetermined. This CDR3 comprises 14 residues. Germline V CDR1 and CDR2: DFQATT, SNEGSKA (reference sequence). Trimming pared 5 bases from V and 0 bases from J, leaving 11 bases between. CDR3 sequence: CSAYRVSSYNEQFF. The part of the CDR3 DNA that was read is TGCAGTGCTTATAGGGTTAGCTCCTACAATGAG.

This clone was detected many times. Read coverage stops 3 residues before the CDR3 terminus; the germline J gene supplies the remainder. The rearrangement joins TRBV7-9 to TRBJ2-1; 14 bases are shared with TRBD2. This CDR3 comprises 15 residues. The germline V gene encodes CDR1 SEHNR and CDR2 FQNEAQ (reference sequence). CDR3 in amino acids: CAGTSGGNSYNEQFF. The covered CDR3 bases are TGTGCTGGGACTAGCGGGGGAAACTCCTACAATGAG.

This clone has a count of ten or more. CDR3: CASSLGGASSNYGYTF. CDR3 bases read: TGCGCCAGCAGCTTGGGGGGCGCTTCTTCTAACTATGGC. The gene calls are TRBV5-1 and TRBJ1-2; a possible D gene is TRBD1 (5 bases). The read finishes 3 residues shy of the CDR3 end, and the germline J gene is used to complete it. In germline, CDR1 is SGHRS, CDR2 YFSETQ. The germline V and J ends were trimmed by 0 bases and 0 bases, with 12 bases remaining between them. This CDR3 contains 16 residues.

This clone was picked up many times. The read finishes 3 residues shy of the CDR3 end, and the germline J gene is used to complete it. This sequence joins TRBV5-1 and TRBJ1-2; TRBD1 matches at 7 bases. V dropped 3 bases and J dropped 3; count of bases not matched to a gene: 5. Germline values: CDR1 SGHRS, CDR2 YFSETQ. This CDR3 has 14 residues. CDR3 in amino acids: CASSSSDRYYGYTF. CDR3 bases read: TGCGCCAGCAGCTCCTCGGACAGGTACTATGGC.